One sample yielded the 8 T cell receptor beta chains listed below, sequenced in a study of shared clonotypes between healthy human individuals. Using immunoSEQ multiplex PCR, the repertoire was profiled, and TCRdb retains in-frame clones only, with some absent. Of around 1.4 million clones in the sample, approximately 98.5% were seen once. The sample was naive CD4+ T cells sorted from blood. Subset described: CD45RA+ positively selected. The receptors were gathered from a man aged 25-45 years in good health.

The chain recombines TRBV4-1 with TRBJ2-1, with D perhaps matching TRBD1 or TRBD2 (5 bases each). Germline-derived CDR1 and CDR2 are MGHRA and YSYEKL. The CDR3 contains 16 residues. V dropped 0 bases and J dropped 9 bases, with 18 bases sitting between them. In DNA form, the CDR3 reads TGCGCCAGCAGCCAAGAAAGGTGGGGGTTTGCCCCTGAGCAGTTCTTC. This encodes CASSQERWGFAPEQFF.

The V gene is TRBV19, the J gene TRBJ1-1, with D perhaps TRBD1 (6 bases). V lost 7 bases and J lost 4, with 13 bases in between. Germline V CDR1 and CDR2: LNHDA, SQIVND (reference sequence). There are 13 residues in the CDR3. The CDR3 DNA follows: TGTGCCAGTAAAAGAACAGGGATCACTGAAGCTTTCTTT. Its protein is CASKRTGITEAFF.

This clone was seen once. This chain connects TRBV5-4 to TRBJ2-2; 13 nucleotides align to TRBD2. Per germline, CDR1 SGHNT and CDR2 YYREEE (reference sequence). CDR3 size: 17 residues. V shed 4 bases and J 1 base; nucleotides not matched to a gene: 4. The CDR3 sequence: CASSQLAGGMNTGELFF. CDR3 in DNA: TGTGCCAGCAGCCAACTAGCGGGAGGGATGAACACCGGGGAGCTGTTTTTT.

This clone was seen just once. The chain recombines TRBV10-3 with TRBJ1-3; D perhaps matches TRBD1 (5 bases). Germline V gene data show CDR1 as ENHRY and CDR2 as SYGVKD. The CDR3 consists of 14 residues. V lost 5 bases and J lost 2, with 10 bases in between. The CDR3: CAISLQAAGNTIYF. The CDR3 bases are TGTGCCATCAGTCTACAGGCTGCTGGAAACACCATATATTTT.

The chain is built from TRBV18 and TRBJ2-1; D possibly corresponds to TRBD1 (5 bases). In germline, CDR1 is KGHSH, CDR2 LQKENI. V was cut by 0 bases and J by 1 base, with 13 bases left in between. The CDR3 loop spans 17 amino acids. The CDR3: CASSPPSGARSYNEQFF. The CDR3 DNA is TGTGCCAGCTCACCACCGTCTGGGGCCCGGTCCTACAATGAGCAGTTCTTC.

The chain joins TRBV10-3 to TRBJ1-1, with a possible D match to TRBD1 (6 bases). The CDR3 is 13 residues long. The V gene's germline CDR1 is ENHRY and CDR2 SYGVKD. The V end lost 5 bases, the J end lost 7 bases, and 14 bases lay between the germline ends. The DNA for the CDR3 is TGTGCCATCAGTATTAAGGGGGGGGTTGAAGCTTTCTTT. This codes for CAISIKGGVEAFF.

This clone has just one count. This CDR3 is CASSVGLALETQYF. As DNA, the CDR3 is TGTGCCAGCAGCGTAGGCCTAGCCCTAGAGACCCAGTACTTC. The genes are TRBV9 and TRBJ2-5; D is possibly TRBD2 (5 bases). The CDR3 loop spans 14 amino acids. Germline V gene lookup returns CDR1 SGDLS and CDR2 YYNGEE. V lost 0 bases and J lost 4, with 10 bases in between. The full variable domain, its missing parts supplied by reference TRBV9 and TRBJ2-5, is DSGVTQTPKHLITATGQRVTLRCSPRSGDLSVYWYQQSLDQGLQFLIQYYNGEERAKGNILERFSAQQFPDLHSELNLSSLELGDSALYFCASSVGLALETQYFGPGTRLLVL.

Note on this clone: Relative to the germline gene, one junction end is altered; a read error may explain this. V gene TRBV10-2 combines with J gene TRBJ1-5; possibly TRBD1 for D (5 bases). The CDR3 length is 14 residues. Per germline, CDR1 WSHSY and CDR2 SAAADI. The CDR3: CASSEAGSNRPQHF. In nucleotides, the CDR3 is TGCGCCAGCAGTGAGGCAGGGAGCAATCGGCCCCAGCATTTT.